Listed here are 26 T cell receptor beta chains from one sample, sequenced in a study of early T cells in non-severe SARS-CoV-2 infection. MiXCR, run by TCRdb on the 5' RACE reads, gives a single entry per CDR3 protein. The sample comprises some 31,000 distinct CDR3 sequences, 5.7% of which are singletons, and approximately 5% rests with the top ten. The sequencing input was whole blood. Source of these receptors: an adult who was a healthcare worker with PCR-confirmed SARS-CoV-2 infection or an uninfected control (not recorded which).

This clonotype was counted many times. DNA of the CDR3: TGTGCCAGCCGATCAGGGGGGACCTACAATGAGCAGTTCTTC. As protein: CASRSGGTYNEQFF. This chain links TRBV28 with TRBJ2-1, with D possibly TRBD1 on 7 matching bases. With 8 bases removed from V and 2 bases from J, the gap between germline ends came to 13 bases. Germline CDR1 reads MDHEN; CDR2 reads SYDVKM. This CDR3 region has 14 residues.

The sample holds one count of this clonotype. The rearrangement uses TRBV18 and TRBJ2-1, with 7 bases matching TRBD2. From germline, CDR1 is KGHSH and CDR2 LQKENI. Trimming removed 1 base from V and 7 bases from J; junction bases left unmatched: 7. The CDR3 extends over 15 amino acids. The CDR3: CASSPRSISGNEQFF. CDR3 in DNA: TGTGCCAGCTCACCACGGTCTATTAGCGGGAATGAGCAGTTCTTC.

This clonotype was seen a few times. V is TRBV7-6 and J is TRBJ1-1; D call uncertain. V dropped 1 base and J dropped 5 bases, with 8 bases sitting between them. The CDR3 loop spans 13 amino acids. Per germline, CDR1 SGHVS and CDR2 FNYEAQ. CDR3 residues: CASSLESRTEAFF. The CDR3 nucleotides are TGTGCCAGCAGCTTAGAGTCCAGGACTGAAGCTTTCTTT.

Concerning this clonotype: A much larger clone sits a single nucleotide away, making a read error possible. The chain is built from TRBV5-4 and TRBJ2-3, with 7 bases aligning to TRBD2. There are 14 residues in the CDR3. From germline, CDR1 is SGHNT and CDR2 YYREEE (reference sequence). The CDR3 bases are TGTGCCGGCAGCTGGACTAGGAAGGCAGATACGCAGTATTTT. This encodes CAGSWTRKADTQYF.

This clonotype was detected many times. The chain is built from TRBV7-2 and TRBJ1-5; possibly TRBD1 for D (5 bases). Looked up from germline, CDR1 is SGHTA and CDR2 is FQGNSA. There are 13 residues in the CDR3. V was clipped by 1 base and J by 10 bases, with 11 bases between them. For the CDR3, the DNA is TGTGCCAGCAGCTTAGATAGGACATTTCCCCAGCATTTT. Its protein is CASSLDRTFPQHF.

In this sample, this clonotype turned up many times. This chain's CDR3 is CASSFGSGRARDTQYF. CDR3 sequence (DNA): TGTGCCAGCAGCTTCGGTAGCGGGAGGGCTAGGGATACGCAGTATTTT. The chain couples TRBV7-2 to TRBJ2-3; 11 nucleotides align to TRBD2. The CDR3 consists of 16 residues. Trimming removed 3 bases from V and 6 bases from J; junction bases left unmatched: 8. The germline V gene encodes CDR1 SGHTA and CDR2 FQGNSA.

The chain has TRBV24-1 and TRBJ2-7, with D possibly TRBD2 on 6 matching bases. CDR3 length equals 13 residues. Germline CDR1 KGHDR, CDR2 SFDVKD. Trimming stripped 6 bases from V and 5 bases from J, with 13 bases between. CDR3 DNA: TGTGCCACCAGTCCGGGCGGGGCCCACGAGCAGTACTTC. It translates to CATSPGGAHEQYF.

V gene TRBV2 combines with J gene TRBJ1-6; D is unresolved. This CDR3 spans 14 amino acids. CDR1 is SNHLY, CDR2 FYNNEI, per germline. V was pared by 4 bases and J by 5 bases, with 9 bases between. CDR3 in DNA: TGTGCCAGCAGTGTACCTGGGAATAATTCACCCCTCCACTTT. This gives the protein CASSVPGNNSPLHF.

This clonotype was picked up a small number of times. The junction differs from germline at one of its ends, possibly a read error. The genes are TRBV29-1 and TRBJ2-1; no firm D call. CDR3 length: 10 amino acids. CDR1 is SQVTM, CDR2 ANQGSEA, per germline. CDR3: CSVVGNGQFF. The CDR3 DNA is TGCAGCGTTGTAGGGAATGGGCAGTTCTTC.

The chain recombines TRBV5-1 with TRBJ1-1, with D unresolved. V was pared by 1 base and J by 0 bases, with 10 bases between. CDR1 and CDR2 (germline): SGHRS, YFSETQ. The CDR3 spans 15 residues. CDR3 in amino acids: CASSLSPTLNTEAFF. CDR3 sequence (DNA): TGCGCCAGCAGCTTGTCCCCCACATTGAACACTGAAGCTTTCTTT.

This clonotype was detected ten times or more. The gene calls are TRBV12-3 or TRBV12-4 and TRBJ1-5; TRBD1 aligns across 12 bases. The ends lost 4 bases at V and 5 bases at J; junction bases unmatched: 12. The CDR3 length is 18 residues. The CDR3 DNA is TGTGCCAGCAGTTCTTTCCGACCCGGGACAGGGGGCGATCAGCCCCAGCATTTT. Amino acids: CASSSFRPGTGGDQPQHF.

Ten or more counts support this clonotype. V usage is TRBV5-1 and J usage is TRBJ2-1; TRBD2 aligns across 7 bases. There are 15 residues in the CDR3. V was pared by 4 bases and J by 5 bases, with 9 bases of the junction left unmatched. Germline V lookup: CDR1 SGHRS, CDR2 YFSETQ. The CDR3: CASSPAAGLNNEQFF. Here the CDR3 DNA reads TGCGCCAGCAGCCCGGCAGCGGGATTAAACAATGAGCAGTTCTTC.

There are many counts of this clonotype. The CDR3 end shows no conserved phenylalanine or tryptophan, and so a read error is likely. The gene calls are TRBV6-6 and TRBJ2-7, with TRBD2 identical over 7 bases. Unmatched junction bases numbered 4, after V lost 6 bases and J lost 5 bases. This CDR3 spans 12 amino acids. Germline CDR1 is MNHNY and CDR2 is SVGAGI (reference sequence). The CDR3 region has the DNA TGTGCCAGCAGCCCCGGGGGGAACGAGCAGTACGCC. Its translation is CASSPGGNEQYA.

Many counts were recorded for this clonotype. This rearrangement joins TRBV19 to TRBJ1-2; D call uncertain. Germline CDR1 LNHDA, CDR2 SQIVND (reference sequence). This CDR3 is 14 amino acids long. The V end lost 5 bases, the J end lost 2 bases, and 12 bases lay between the germline ends. The DNA for the CDR3 is TGTGCCAGTAGTGCGGACTACGGGAACTATGGCTACACCTTC. Protein product: CASSADYGNYGYTF.

The chain links TRBV7-9 to TRBJ2-1, with D unresolved. The ends were cut back, 1 base at V and 2 bases at J, with 12 bases in the middle. The CDR3 runs 16 residues. Germline CDR1 SEHNR, CDR2 FQNEAQ (reference sequence). The CDR3 DNA reads TGTGCCAGCAGCTTAGACGGGCTGCTTACCTACAATGAGCAGTTCTTC. This encodes CASSLDGLLTYNEQFF.

This clonotype showed up just a few times. The V call is TRBV29-1, the J call TRBJ1-1; TRBD1 might be the D (6 bases). V was cut by 4 bases and J by 1 base, with 13 bases left in between. The CDR3 consists of 14 residues. Germline V lookup: CDR1 SQVTM, CDR2 ANQGSEA. The CDR3 DNA sequence: TGCAGCGTTGCCCGAGGGACAACGAACACTGAAGCTTTCTTT. Residues: CSVARGTTNTEAFF.

The table lists this clonotype with many counts. DNA for the CDR3: TGCAGTGCCCGGACTAGCGGGAGGCTCGGGGAGCAGTTCTTC. Residues: CSARTSGRLGEQFF. V usage is TRBV20-1 and J usage is TRBJ2-1, with 14 bases lining up with TRBD2. From germline, CDR1 is DFQATT and CDR2 SNEGSKA (reference sequence). The CDR3 is 14 residues long. J was trimmed by 10 bases and V by 6 bases; bases with no gene match: 8.

This clonotype was counted at least ten times. This sequence joins TRBV7-2 and TRBJ2-2; D is unresolved. The length of the CDR3 is 12 residues. Germline-derived CDR1 and CDR2 are SGHTA and FQGNSA. Trimming left V 7 bases short and J 6 bases short, with 9 bases between. The CDR3 loop is CASTVAAGELFF. Here the CDR3 DNA reads TGTGCCAGCACCGTAGCTGCCGGGGAGCTGTTTTTT.

This clonotype was counted at least ten times. This chain links TRBV3-1 with TRBJ2-7; TRBD1 is a possible D gene (5 bases). The ends were cut back, 2 bases at V and 5 bases at J, with 16 bases in the middle. Germline values: CDR1 LGHDT, CDR2 YNNKEL (reference sequence). The CDR3 has 15 residues. The chain's CDR3 is CASSQYIGRADEQYF. In DNA form, the CDR3 reads TGTGCCAGCAGCCAATATATTGGCAGGGCGGACGAGCAGTACTTC.

This clonotype has a count of ten or more. This chain joins TRBV5-1 and TRBJ2-7; D is tentatively TRBD1 or TRBD2 (5 bases each). CDR1 and CDR2 (germline): SGHRS, YFSETQ. The CDR3 totals 14 residues. V gave up 4 bases and J gave up 2 bases, with 13 bases separating them. As DNA, the CDR3 is TGCGCCAGCAGCCGCCGGGACCCCACCTACGAGCAGTACTTC. Its translation: CASSRRDPTYEQYF.

This clonotype was seen at least ten times. The J gene is TRBJ2-5, the V gene TRBV10-3, with D possibly matching TRBD1 (5 bases). The CDR3 has 12 amino acids. CDR1 ENHRY and CDR2 SYGVKD come from the germline V gene. V was cut by 5 bases and J by 3 bases, with 7 bases left in between. The chain's CDR3 is CAISRQKETQYF. Written as DNA, the CDR3 is TGTGCCATCAGTCGACAGAAAGAGACCCAGTACTTC.

This clonotype was seen many times. The gene calls are TRBV2 and TRBJ2-3, with 7 bases identical to TRBD2. The ends lost 1 base at V and 2 bases at J; junction bases unmatched: 6. The CDR3 covers 16 residues. Per the germline V gene, CDR1 is SNHLY and CDR2 is FYNNEI. The chain's CDR3 is CASSEVGGVITDTQYF. The CDR3 bases are TGTGCCAGCAGTGAAGTTGGGGGGGTAATCACAGATACGCAGTATTTT.

This clonotype showed up many times. V and J are TRBV12-3 or TRBV12-4 and TRBJ2-4; 7 bases are a match to TRBD1. The junction had 3 bases not matched to a gene; V was cut back by 2 bases and J by 5 bases. The CDR3 length is 14 residues. The CDR3 DNA reads TGTGCCAGCAGTTTAAGAGACAGGGAAAACATTCAGTACTTC. Translation gives CASSLRDRENIQYF.

In this sample, this clonotype turned up many times. The chain carries TRBV12-3 or TRBV12-4 and TRBJ1-1, with 8 bases fitting TRBD1. V shed 5 bases, J shed 1 base, and the junction held 6 bases outside the gene matches. The CDR3 consists of 15 residues. CDR3 region: CASSPHTGGNTEAFF. CDR3 bases: TGTGCCAGCAGTCCCCATACAGGGGGGAACACTGAAGCTTTCTTT.

The sample holds a few counts of this clonotype. The J gene is TRBJ2-5, the V gene TRBV7-8; the D call may be TRBD1 or TRBD2 (7 bases each). CDR1 and CDR2 (germline): SGHVS, FQNEAQ. The V gene lost 5 bases and the J gene lost 5 bases, with 9 bases spanning the gap. The CDR3 totals 12 residues. The CDR3 DNA sequence: TGTGCCAGCAGCCAGGGGGGGGAGACCCAGTACTTC. Its translation: CASSQGGETQYF.

This clonotype was detected many times. V is TRBV11-2 and J is TRBJ2-1; 7 bases line up with TRBD2. The germline V gene has CDR1 SGHAT and CDR2 FQNNGV. Trimming cost V 3 bases and J 5 bases; bases outside gene matches: 10. The CDR3 is made up of 16 amino acids. The CDR3 bases are TGTGCCAGCAGCTTGGGACGGCTAGCGGCAAACAATGAGCAGTTCTTC. This gives the protein CASSLGRLAANNEQFF.